The 23 T cell receptor beta chains listed next were all sequenced from one sample in a study of shared clonotypes between healthy human individuals. TCRdb keeps only in-frame clones here, not all; method: immunoSEQ multiplex PCR. The sample yields fewer than 1.8 million clones, approximately 98.5% seen once. Sequencing was carried out using naive CD4+ T cells sorted from blood. Documented subset: CD45RA+ positively selected. The source is a man in his thirties or forties in good health.

This chain connects TRBV28 to TRBJ2-1; TRBD1 agrees at 8 bases. CDR1 is MDHEN and CDR2 is SYDVKM in the germline V gene. CDR3 length: 13 amino acids. V gave up 7 bases and J gave up 10 bases; unmatched junction bases: 9. The CDR3, as DNA: TGTGCCAGCACCAGGGCAGGGGGCCGGGAGCAGTTCTTC. It codes for CASTRAGGREQFF.

This clone was seen only once. This chain joins TRBV9 and TRBJ2-6, with D hard to call. The CDR3 contains 15 residues. V gave up 0 bases and J gave up 5 bases, with 9 bases separating them. Germline V gives CDR1 SGDLS, CDR2 YYNGEE. CDR3 in DNA: TGTGCCAGCAGCGTAGAAGTCCCTCGGGCCAACGTCCTGACTTTC. Translating it yields CASSVEVPRANVLTF.

The rearrangement joins TRBV7-2 to TRBJ2-7, with 12 bases fitting TRBD2. V gave up 5 bases and J gave up 4 bases; unmatched junction bases: 6. The germline V gene has CDR1 SGHTA and CDR2 FQGNSA. CDR3 length: 15 amino acids. The CDR3 reads CASSLTSGRGYEQYF. CDR3 nucleotide sequence: TGTGCCAGCAGCCTGACTAGCGGGAGAGGGTACGAGCAGTACTTC.

This chain uses TRBV5-1 with TRBJ2-1; D gene unclear. Germline lookup yields CDR1 SGHRS and CDR2 YFSETQ. Trimming took 5 bases from V and 6 from J, leaving 21 bases between them. The CDR3 extends over 16 amino acids. CDR3 in amino acids: CASSLENRVVGNEQFF. DNA for the CDR3: TGCGCCAGCAGTCTGGAGAACCGGGTTGTGGGCAATGAGCAGTTCTTC. Together with reference TRBV5-1 and TRBJ2-1, the CDR3 gives the full variable domain: KAGVTQTPRYLIKTRGQQVTLSCSPISGHRSVSWYQQTPGQGLQFLFEYFSETQRNKGNFPGRFSGRQFSNSRSEMNVSTLELGDSALYLCASSLENRVVGNEQFFGPGTRLTVL.

The chain has TRBV5-4 and TRBJ1-1, with TRBD1 matching 10 bases. The CDR3 contains 16 residues. The germline CDR1 and CDR2 sequences are SGHNT and YYREEE (reference sequence). V lost 4 bases and J lost 4; bases outside the gene matches: 10. This CDR3 is CASSPGQGRRGTEAFF. Written as DNA, the CDR3 is TGTGCCAGCAGCCCGGGACAGGGGAGAAGGGGCACTGAAGCTTTCTTT.

The V and J genes are TRBV28 and TRBJ2-1, with a possible D match to TRBD1 (6 bases). The CDR3 has 17 amino acids. The ends were cut back, 7 bases at V and 3 bases at J, with 22 bases in the middle. The germline V gene encodes CDR1 MDHEN and CDR2 SYDVKM. CDR3 region: CASTRQEGLVDYNEQFF. The CDR3 DNA sequence: TGTGCCAGCACCCGACAGGAAGGGTTGGTTGACTACAATGAGCAGTTCTTC.

This clone was counted once. This sequence joins TRBV6-5 and TRBJ2-7, with 9 bases lining up with TRBD2. Germline V gene data show CDR1 as MNHEY and CDR2 as SVGAGI. The trim removed 8 bases at V and 5 bases at J, leaving 7 bases unmatched. The CDR3 sequence is 13 residues long. This chain's CDR3 is CASGVVAGDEQYF. The CDR3 coding sequence is TGTGCCAGCGGGGTGGTAGCGGGAGACGAGCAGTACTTC.

The J gene is TRBJ2-3, the V gene TRBV5-1; perhaps TRBD1 as D (6 bases). The CDR3 runs 16 residues. The V end was cut by 7 bases, the J end by 4 bases, with 22 bases between. Germline V lookup: CDR1 SGHRS, CDR2 YFSETQ. DNA of the CDR3: TGCGCCAGCGGCTGGGCCAGGGGAACTGGAGCAGATACGCAGTATTTT. Translation: CASGWARGTGADTQYF.

This chain connects TRBV18 to TRBJ2-1; tentative D call: TRBD2 (6 bases). The CDR3 consists of 16 residues. The germline CDR1 and CDR2 sequences are KGHSH and LQKENI. The germline V and J ends were trimmed by 3 bases and 4 bases, with 16 bases remaining between them. The chain's CDR3 is CASSPAGLIRYNEQFF. In nucleotides, the CDR3 is TGTGCCAGCTCACCCGCGGGATTAATTCGGTACAATGAGCAGTTCTTC.

This chain joins TRBV14 and TRBJ2-4, with D hard to call. This CDR3 has 11 amino acids. Trimming removed 2 bases at V and 7 bases at J, with 3 bases between. Germline CDR1 and CDR2: SGHDN and FVKESK. The CDR3 DNA sequence: TGTGCCAGCAGCCAAACGAACATTCAGTACTTC. Its translation: CASSQTNIQYF.

The chain couples TRBV5-6 to TRBJ2-2; TRBD1 is a possible D gene (6 bases). The CDR3 is 16 residues long. V was pared by 4 bases and J by 2 bases, with 15 bases between. Looked up from germline, CDR1 is SGHDT and CDR2 is YYEEEE. This CDR3 reads CASSMGHRINTGELFF. In nucleotides, the CDR3 is TGTGCCAGCAGCATGGGACACCGGATAAACACCGGGGAGCTGTTTTTT.

V gene TRBV7-6 combines with J gene TRBJ1-1; a possible D gene is TRBD1 (5 bases). The CDR3 extends over 12 amino acids. Germline V lookup: CDR1 SGHVS, CDR2 FNYEAQ. Deletions cut 8 bases from V and 0 bases from J, with 7 bases between. DNA of the CDR3: TGTGCCAGCCGGGGGGTGAACACTGAAGCTTTCTTT. It yields the protein CASRGVNTEAFF.

The chain is built from TRBV28 and TRBJ2-7, with D possibly matching TRBD2 (5 bases). This CDR3 has 15 residues. V dropped 5 bases and J dropped 0 bases, with 14 bases sitting between them. Germline V lookup: CDR1 MDHEN, CDR2 SYDVKM. In nucleotides, the CDR3 is TGTGCCAGCAGTGTTCTCCGGGGTAGCTCCTACGAGCAGTACTTC. The encoded protein is CASSVLRGSSYEQYF.

This chain uses TRBV19 with TRBJ1-5; maybe TRBD1 (5 bases). Trimming removed 5 bases at V and 6 bases at J, with 20 bases between. Germline lookup yields CDR1 LNHDA and CDR2 SQIVND (reference sequence). The CDR3 runs to 16 residues. The CDR3 loop is CASSPRGRVSTQPQHF. DNA of the CDR3: TGTGCCAGTAGTCCGCGGGGGAGGGTCTCCACTCAGCCCCAGCATTTT. Supplemented by reference TRBV19 and TRBJ1-5, the full variable domain reads DGGITQSPKYLFRKEGQNVTLSCEQNLNHDAMYWYRQDPGQGLRLIYYSQIVNDFQKGDIAEGYSVSREKKESFPLTVTSAQKNPTAFYLCASSPRGRVSTQPQHFGDGTRLSIL.

The V and J genes are TRBV19 and TRBJ1-2; 7 nucleotides line up with TRBD1. CDR1 is LNHDA and CDR2 is SQIVND in the germline V gene (reference sequence). The CDR3 is 17 residues long. Trimming removed 4 bases from V and 3 bases from J; junction bases left unmatched: 14. DNA of the CDR3: TGTGCCAGTAGTAGAGAAAAGACTACAGGGGCTTACTATGGCTACACCTTC. Its protein product is CASSREKTTGAYYGYTF. The full variable domain, rest sourced from reference TRBV19 and TRBJ1-2, is DGGITQSPKYLFRKEGQNVTLSCEQNLNHDAMYWYRQDPGQGLRLIYYSQIVNDFQKGDIAEGYSVSREKKESFPLTVTSAQKNPTAFYLCASSREKTTGAYYGYTFGSGTRLTVV.

The CDR3: CASSLVAMHNEQFF. In nucleotides, the CDR3 is TGTGCCAGCAGCTTAGTTGCGATGCACAATGAGCAGTTCTTC. The chain employs TRBV7-9 and TRBJ2-1; no definite D call. V lost 1 base and J 5 bases, leaving 9 bases between the germline ends. From germline, CDR1 is SEHNR and CDR2 FQNEAQ (reference sequence). CDR3 size: 14 residues.

This rearrangement joins TRBV7-1 to TRBJ1-2; D uncertain. TRBV7-1 carries the ORF label, with uncertain function. The CDR3 runs to 14 residues. V was trimmed by 4 bases and J by 8 bases, leaving 17 bases between them. This chain's CDR3 is CASSLLLWGGGYTF. The CDR3 nucleotides read TGTGCCAGCAGCTTATTGCTCTGGGGAGGAGGCTACACCTTC.

V gene TRBV19 combines with J gene TRBJ2-7, with D possibly TRBD2 on 5 matching bases. CDR1 and CDR2 (germline): LNHDA, SQIVND (reference sequence). V was shortened by 4 bases and J by 4 bases, with 11 bases between the two germline ends. The CDR3 has 13 residues. CDR3 sequence reads: CASSKEAGYEQYF. The DNA of the CDR3 is TGTGCCAGTAGTAAGGAGGCCGGTTACGAGCAGTACTTC.

This clone turned up a few times. CDR3 nucleotides: TGTGCCAGTGCCCCAGGGAAGACCTTC. Protein: CASAPGKTF. The chain employs TRBV2 and TRBJ1-2, with D perhaps matching TRBD1 (5 bases). The CDR3 is 9 amino acids. V lost 9 bases to trimming and J lost 14 bases, with 13 bases between them. Per the germline V gene, CDR1 is SNHLY and CDR2 is FYNNEI.

The chain couples TRBV13 to TRBJ1-2; TRBD1 agrees at 10 bases. Germline trimming cut 8 bases from V and 0 bases from J; bases unmatched to any gene: 18. Germline V gene data show CDR1 as PRHDT and CDR2 as FYEKMQ (reference sequence). The CDR3 extends over 19 amino acids. Here the CDR3 reads CASYPYYRTGGEANYGYTF. The CDR3 DNA reads as TGTGCCAGCTACCCTTATTATAGGACAGGGGGTGAAGCTAACTATGGCTACACCTTC.

The rearrangement joins TRBV9 to TRBJ2-7; D may be TRBD1 or TRBD2 (5 bases each). The CDR3 is made up of 16 amino acids. Germline assignment: CDR1 SGDLS and CDR2 YYNGEE. The ends were cut back, 3 bases at V and 5 bases at J, with 21 bases in the middle. The CDR3 here is CASSGVRDAFIHEQYF. For the CDR3, the DNA is TGTGCCAGCAGCGGGGTCCGGGACGCCTTTATCCACGAGCAGTACTTC.

The chain carries TRBV11-2 and TRBJ2-7, with 9 bases identical to TRBD2. CDR3 size: 16 residues. The J segment lost 4 bases and the V segment lost 1 base, leaving 8 bases of the junction unmatched. Germline CDR1 reads SGHAT; CDR2 reads FQNNGV. CDR3 DNA: TGTGCCAGCAGCTTAGGGAGTAGCGGGAGTCTTTACGAGCAGTACTTC. Protein product: CASSLGSSGSLYEQYF. The full variable domain, rest sourced from reference TRBV11-2 and TRBJ2-7, is EAGVAQSPRYKIIEKRQSVAFWCNPISGHATLYWYQQILGQGPKLLIQFQNNGVVDDSQLPKDRFSAERLKGVDSTLKIQPAKLEDSAVYLCASSLGSSGSLYEQYFGPGTRLTVT.

This chain links TRBV7-9 with TRBJ1-2; D gene ambiguous. V lost 5 bases, J lost 6 bases, and 10 bases lay in between. CDR3 length: 12 amino acids. Germline V gene data show CDR1 as SEHNR and CDR2 as FQNEAQ (reference sequence). The CDR3 is CASSPMTDGYTF. The CDR3, as DNA: TGTGCCAGCAGCCCGATGACGGATGGCTACACCTTC.